The 21 T cell receptor beta chains presented below share a single source sample, sequenced in a study of blood T cell repertoires in COVID-19. The assay was immunoSEQ multiplex PCR, and TCRdb's table has in-frame clones only and misses some. This sample has about 210,000 clones; roughly 84% occur once, and the top ten carry 7.2%. Sample: PBMCs or T cells enriched from blood (not recorded which). The source of these receptors is a man between 25 and 39 years old in a cohort exposed to, infected with or recovered from COVID-19 (not recorded which).

The chain recombines TRBV4-3 with TRBJ2-7; possible D gene TRBD2, 6 bases. With 1 base removed from V and 3 bases from J, the gap between germline ends came to 10 bases. The CDR3 covers 14 residues. Germline V gene sequence: CDR1 LGHNA, CDR2 YSLEER. The CDR3 here is CASSQVGSGYEQYF. The CDR3 DNA reads TGCGCCAGCAGCCAAGTCGGGAGTGGCTACGAGCAGTACTTC.

The V call is TRBV24-1, the J call TRBJ1-1; D is perhaps TRBD1 (5 bases). V dropped 4 bases and J dropped 9 bases, with 11 bases sitting between them. Germline values: CDR1 KGHDR, CDR2 SFDVKD. This CDR3 region has 12 residues. CDR3 DNA: TGTGCCACCAGTGACCTTGACAGCAAAGCTTTCTTT. Its protein is CATSDLDSKAFF.

This chain joins TRBV3-1 (or the pseudogene TRBV3-2) and TRBJ1-4, with TRBD1 matching over 8 bases. The germline CDR1 and CDR2 sequences are LGHDT and YNNKEL (reference sequence). V lost 4 bases, J lost 12 bases, and 13 bases stayed unmatched. CDR3 length: 15 amino acids. The CDR3, as DNA: TGTGCCAGCAGCCTCCCCGGGACAGGCGCAAGGGAACTGTTTTTT. Amino acid sequence: CASSLPGTGARELFF.

The CDR3 nucleotides read TGTGCCAGCAGCTGGGGACTCACCTTCCGAACGGGCATTCTGTCCGATGAGCAGTTCTTC. It encodes CASSWGLTFRTGILSDEQFF. V usage is TRBV5-4 and J usage is TRBJ2-1; tentative D call: TRBD2 (6 bases). Per germline, CDR1 SGHNT and CDR2 YYREEE (reference sequence). The germline V and J ends were trimmed by 3 bases and 8 bases, with 33 bases remaining between them. The CDR3 sequence is 20 residues long. The full variable domain, with the rest looked up from reference TRBV5-4 and TRBJ2-1, is ETGVTQSPTHLIKTRGQQVTLRCSSQSGHNTVSWYQQALGQGPQFIFQYYREEENGRGNFPPRFSGLQFPNYSSELNVNALELDDSALYLCASSWGLTFRTGILSDEQFFGPGTRLTVL.

The V and J genes are TRBV18 and TRBJ2-1; a possible D gene is TRBD2 (5 bases). Germline-derived CDR1 and CDR2 are KGHSH and LQKENI. The CDR3 sequence is 18 residues long. With 2 bases removed from V and 4 bases from J, the gap between germline ends came to 21 bases. CDR3 coding DNA: TGTGCCAGCTCACCAGGGGTCGACGGCCCACGGGATTACAATGAGCAGTTCTTC. Translation gives CASSPGVDGPRDYNEQFF.

This clone was counted once. J is TRBJ2-7 and V is TRBV5-1, with 12 bases identical to TRBD2. This CDR3 region has 15 residues. The germline CDR1 and CDR2 sequences are SGHRS and YFSETQ. V lost 2 bases and J lost 7; bases outside the gene matches: 7. The chain's CDR3 is CASSFLAGGMGEQYF. The DNA of the CDR3 is TGCGCCAGCAGCTTCCTAGCGGGAGGGATGGGGGAGCAGTACTTC.

This clone turned up a few times. DNA for the CDR3: TGTGCCAGCAGCTCGACCCCGACGGGCACCGGGGAGCTGTTTTTT. Amino acid sequence: CASSSTPTGTGELFF. The V gene is TRBV7-3, the J gene TRBJ2-2; D unresolved. Between the trimmed V and J ends, which lost 4 bases and 4 bases, there was a span of 13 bases. CDR3 length: 15 amino acids. The V gene's germline CDR1 is SGHTA and CDR2 FQGTGA.

This rearrangement joins TRBV7-8 to TRBJ2-7, with TRBD2 as a possible D gene (6 bases). The germline gives CDR1 SGHVS, CDR2 FQNEAQ. V dropped 2 bases and J dropped 1 base, with 6 bases sitting between them. The CDR3 is 13 residues long. CDR3 region: CASSLSGSYEQYF. CDR3 nucleotides: TGTGCCAGCAGCTTAAGCGGGTCCTACGAGCAGTACTTC.

This chain joins TRBV5-1 and TRBJ2-3; D uncertain. Per germline, CDR1 SGHRS and CDR2 YFSETQ. The CDR3 runs to 14 residues. The V end lost 1 base, the J end lost 4 bases, and 10 bases lay between the germline ends. Written as DNA, the CDR3 is TGCGCCAGCAGCTTGTCAACCGGGTCAGATACGCAGTATTTT. Residues: CASSLSTGSDTQYF.

The chain couples TRBV7-9 to TRBJ2-6, with D possibly matching TRBD2 (5 bases). From germline, CDR1 is SEHNR and CDR2 FQNEAQ (reference sequence). V lost 9 bases and J 4 bases, leaving 19 bases between the germline ends. This CDR3 has 16 residues. Written as DNA, the CDR3 is TGTGCCAGTTCTCACTCCGGGGTGGCCGGGGCCAACGTCCTGACTTTC. It specifies CASSHSGVAGANVLTF.

This chain connects TRBV7-8 to TRBJ2-7, with D possibly TRBD2 on 7 matching bases. V was clipped by 4 bases and J by 6 bases, with 13 bases between them. This CDR3 has 13 amino acids. Germline lookup yields CDR1 SGHVS and CDR2 FQNEAQ. CDR3 loop: CASSSGRGSEQYF. DNA for the CDR3: TGTGCCAGCAGCTCGGGGAGGGGGAGCGAGCAGTACTTC.

The rearrangement joins TRBV7-3 to TRBJ2-2; D is uncertain. The germline V gene has CDR1 SGHTA and CDR2 FQGTGA. Trimming took 5 bases from V and 1 from J, leaving 17 bases between them. The CDR3 spans 17 residues. The DNA of the CDR3 is TGTGCCAGCAGCCCCGGTAGGCGACACAGGAACACCGGGGAGCTGTTTTTT. Translation: CASSPGRRHRNTGELFF.

V usage is TRBV4-1 and J usage is TRBJ2-7; TRBD2 might be the D (6 bases). This CDR3 has 13 amino acids. Germline CDR1 is MGHRA and CDR2 is YSYEKL. V lost 6 bases to trimming and J lost 2 bases, with 11 bases between them. CDR3 amino acids: CASRGGSTYEQYF. DNA of the CDR3: TGCGCCAGCAGGGGAGGCAGTACCTACGAGCAGTACTTC.

The V and J genes are TRBV5-4 and TRBJ2-6; D is undetermined. This CDR3 spans 16 amino acids. Germline V lookup: CDR1 SGHNT, CDR2 YYREEE (reference sequence). V was clipped by 0 bases and J by 0 bases, with 7 bases between them. CDR3 residues: CASSLGQISGANVLTF. DNA for the CDR3: TGTGCCAGCAGCTTGGGTCAGATCTCTGGGGCCAACGTCCTGACTTTC.

V is TRBV28 and J is TRBJ2-2, with D tentatively TRBD2 (6 bases). Per germline, CDR1 MDHEN and CDR2 SYDVKM. Trimming removed 4 bases from V and 7 bases from J, with 10 bases in between. This CDR3 has 13 residues. The CDR3 region is CASSSSSDGELFF. The CDR3 DNA is TGTGCCAGCAGTTCCTCTAGCGACGGGGAGCTGTTTTTT.

This clone was picked up one time. This chain uses TRBV9 with TRBJ2-5; 9 nucleotides match TRBD1. J gave up 4 bases and V 3 bases, and 10 bases lay outside the gene matches. Per the germline V gene, CDR1 is SGDLS and CDR2 is YYNGEE. CDR3 size: 16 residues. The CDR3: CASSAAQGARRETQYF. The CDR3 nucleotides are TGTGCCAGCAGCGCAGCACAGGGGGCTAGGCGAGAGACCCAGTACTTC.

V usage is TRBV28 and J usage is TRBJ1-1; TRBD1 might be the D (6 bases). V lost 6 bases, J lost 5 bases, and 19 bases lay in between. The CDR3 is made up of 15 amino acids. Germline values: CDR1 MDHEN, CDR2 SYDVKM. Here the CDR3 DNA reads TGTGCCAGCAGCATCCCCATAGAGAGGGGGACTGAAGCTTTCTTT. Translation: CASSIPIERGTEAFF.

The chain links TRBV11-3 to TRBJ1-1; D is perhaps TRBD1 (6 bases). Germline-derived CDR1 and CDR2 are SGHNT and YENEEA. The CDR3 has 14 residues. Trimming removed 5 bases from V and 4 bases from J, with 14 bases in between. Written as DNA, the CDR3 is TGTGCCAGCAGCAATTCGGGGGGGGCCACTGAAGCTTTCTTT. It is translated as CASSNSGGATEAFF.

The count of this clone is one. The V gene is TRBV5-8, the J gene TRBJ2-2; D unresolved. Between the trimmed V and J ends, which lost 5 bases and 4 bases, there was a span of 9 bases. CDR3 length: 13 amino acids. Germline CDR1 SGHTS, CDR2 YDEGEE. CDR3 nucleotide sequence: TGTGCCAGCAGAAGGTCGGGCACCGGGGAGCTGTTTTTT. This gives the protein CASRRSGTGELFF.

This sequence joins TRBV27 and TRBJ2-7; tentatively, D is TRBD2 (6 bases). V lost 0 bases, J lost 5 bases, and 14 bases lay in between. Per the germline V gene, CDR1 is MNHEY and CDR2 is SMNVEV (reference sequence). The CDR3 is 15 residues long. DNA for the CDR3: TGTGCCAGCAGTTTATCGCGACTAGGAATGGACGAGCAGTACTTC. This translates into CASSLSRLGMDEQYF.

The chain carries TRBV7-2 and TRBJ2-1; TRBD2 might be the D (6 bases). The germline CDR1 and CDR2 sequences are SGHTA and FQGNSA. The CDR3 is 16 residues long. Trimming shortened V by 4 bases and J by 3 bases, and 16 bases separated the two germline ends. The CDR3 reads CASSSLSGVYYNEQFF. The DNA of the CDR3 is TGTGCCAGCAGCTCTTTGTCGGGAGTGTACTACAATGAGCAGTTCTTC.